The TCR beta chain under discussion was sequenced for a study of blood T cell repertoires in COVID-19. Study-level information: Acute-phase and convalescent COVID-19 samples originated in the United States, Italy and Spain. From T cells, B-cell-depleted T cells, or PBMCs came the material, which was cDNA or gDNA.

Germline V CDR1 and CDR2: MGHRA, YSYEKL. CDR3 length: 14 residues. Trimming pared 1 base from V and 0 bases from J, leaving 6 bases between. In the original processing: Nucleated cell number was recorded as an estimate derived from reference gene primer amplification. Generated by immunoSEQ multiplex PCR, the TCRdb table keeps only in-frame clones and is missing some. D and trimming were read from the DNA, whereas the V and J calls and clone size are those reported in that table. This sample carries about 200,000 clones, around four fifths of them seen once, and the ten largest clones take 2.5% to 3%.

The chain links TRBV4-1 to TRBJ2-5; D uncertain. Input material: peripheral blood. The TCR sequence derives from a woman of 80 years or more with active or convalescent COVID-19. Here the CDR3 reads CASSQGLHQETQYF. DNA of the CDR3: TGCGCCAGCAGCCAAGGACTTCACCAAGAGACCCAGTACTTC.